One and the same sample provided the 22 T cell receptor beta chains below, sequenced in a study of regulatory T cells in long-lasting Graves disease. Time point here: persistent/refractory GD, antithyroid drugs over 5 years with positive TRAb. PBMC-derived RNA was used for the TCR library. iRepertoire HTBI primers and Arm-PCR of CDR3 regions built TCR beta libraries. TCRdb reprocessed the multiplex PCR reads via MiXCR and lists one record per CDR3 protein. The data show some 370,000 distinct CDR3 sequences, approximately 25% seen once. The sample was peripheral blood mononuclear cells (PBMCs), taken when the disease was refractory, from a patient treated with antithyroid drugs. These receptors originate from a woman between 40 and 55 years old with Graves disease.

This clonotype was counted at least ten times. V gene TRBV28 combines with J gene TRBJ2-4, with D possibly matching TRBD1 (6 bases). This CDR3 has 15 amino acids. Trimming removed 3 bases from V and 10 bases from J, with 19 bases in between. Germline V gives CDR1 MDHEN, CDR2 SYDVKM. The CDR3 DNA reads TGTGCCAGCAGTTTTATCGGGACACTGGGACGGATTCAGTACTTC. It specifies CASSFIGTLGRIQYF.

In the case of this clonotype: Being one base from a much bigger clone, this may be a read error. V gene TRBV6-1 combines with J gene TRBJ2-1; 10 nucleotides line up with TRBD2. With V trimmed by 5 bases and J by 9 bases, 7 bases remained unmatched. The CDR3 runs to 14 residues. CDR1 is MNHNS, CDR2 SASEGT, per germline. As DNA, the CDR3 is TGTGCCAGCAGTCCTGGACTAGCGGAGGTTGAGCAGTTCTTC. Amino acids: CASSPGLAEVEQFF.

This clonotype was found many times. The chain employs TRBV28 and TRBJ2-2; D gene ambiguous. The germline CDR1 and CDR2 sequences are MDHEN and SYDVKM. The CDR3 is 13 amino acids. Trimming removed 6 bases from V and 7 bases from J, with 12 bases in between. The CDR3 spells CASRTPAIGELFF. The CDR3 bases are TGTGCCAGCAGGACTCCCGCAATCGGGGAGCTGTTTTTT.

The V call is TRBV7-8, the J call TRBJ2-2; D remains unclear. Per the germline V gene, CDR1 is SGHVS and CDR2 is FQNEAQ. The CDR3 consists of 16 residues. V lost 3 bases to trimming and J lost 1 base, with 12 bases between them. CDR3 sequence: CASSFRFSMNTGELFF. Here the CDR3 DNA reads TGTGCCAGCAGCTTTAGATTTTCAATGAACACCGGGGAGCTGTTTTTT.

The chain carries TRBV19 and TRBJ1-5; no clear D gene. From germline, CDR1 is LNHDA and CDR2 SQIVND (reference sequence). The CDR3 is made up of 13 amino acids. V was pared by 5 bases and J by 6 bases, with 11 bases between. The CDR3 loop is CASSPEAGQPQHF. The CDR3 DNA follows: TGTGCCAGTAGTCCGGAGGCTGGTCAGCCCCAGCATTTT. The variable domain in full, completed from reference TRBV19 and TRBJ1-5, reads DGGITQSPKYLFRKEGQNVTLSCEQNLNHDAMYWYRQDPGQGLRLIYYSQIVNDFQKGDIAEGYSVSREKKESFPLTVTSAQKNPTAFYLCASSPEAGQPQHFGDGTRLSIL.

This clonotype appeared many times. The chain couples TRBV7-9 to TRBJ2-3; no clear D gene. The CDR3 runs to 12 residues. Germline CDR1 is SEHNR and CDR2 is FQNEAQ (reference sequence). The V end was cut by 4 bases, the J end by 6 bases, with 8 bases between. Here the CDR3 reads CASSSPLDTQYF. The CDR3 coding sequence is TGTGCCAGCAGCTCGCCTCTCGATACGCAGTATTTT.

This chain links TRBV28 with TRBJ2-4, with TRBD1 identical over 9 bases. Germline CDR1 and CDR2: MDHEN and SYDVKM. V trimming: 3 bases; J trimming: 0 bases; junction bases outside the gene matches: 9. The CDR3 loop spans 18 amino acids. DNA for the CDR3: TGTGCCAGCAGTTTTGACAGGGGGGAGATTATAGCCAAAAACATTCAGTACTTC. Amino acids: CASSFDRGEIIAKNIQYF. The full variable domain, rest sourced from reference TRBV28 and TRBJ2-4, is DVKVTQSSRYLVKRTGEKVFLECVQDMDHENMFWYRQDPGLGLRLIYFSYDVKMKEKGDIPEGYSVSREKKERFSLILESASTNQTSMYLCASSFDRGEIIAKNIQYFGAGTRLSVL.

The table lists this clonotype with many counts. The CDR3 loop is CSVKGQGDTEAFF. The CDR3 coding sequence is TGCAGCGTGAAAGGACAGGGGGACACTGAAGCTTTCTTT. The chain is built from TRBV29-1 and TRBJ1-1; TRBD1 matches at 10 bases. Germline V gene sequence: CDR1 SQVTM, CDR2 ANQGSEA. The junction had 4 bases not matched to a gene; V was cut back by 6 bases and J by 3 bases. This CDR3 is built from 13 residues.

Concerning this clonotype itself: A much larger clone lies one base from this, so it may be a read error. The chain combines TRBV28 with TRBJ2-7; D assignment may be TRBD1 or TRBD2 (5 bases each). Germline V gives CDR1 MDHEN, CDR2 SYDVKM. This CDR3 is 14 amino acids long. V was clipped by 6 bases and J by 2 bases, with 14 bases between them. The CDR3 DNA reads as TGTGCCAGCAGCCCAGAGGGGTTTCCCTACGAGCAGTACTTC. It encodes CASSPEGFPYEQYF.

The rearrangement links TRBV6-1 to TRBJ1-6, with 7 positions matching TRBD1. V dropped 6 bases and J dropped 6; count of bases not matched to a gene: 5. This CDR3 region has 14 residues. Germline values: CDR1 MNHNS, CDR2 SASEGT. DNA for the CDR3: TGTGCCAGCAGAACCGGGACAGTTAATTCACCCCTCCACTTT. This encodes CASRTGTVNSPLHF.

This clonotype was recorded a few times. With a much larger clone just one base away, this may be a read error. The chain couples TRBV5-1 to TRBJ2-7; a weak D match, TRBD2 (5 bases). This CDR3 is 13 amino acids long. With 4 bases removed from V and 5 bases from J, the gap between germline ends came to 13 bases. Germline lookup yields CDR1 SGHRS and CDR2 YFSETQ. The CDR3 spells CASSEDFGHEQYF. DNA for the CDR3: TGCGCCAGCAGCGAGGACTTTGGGCACGAGCAGTACTTC.

The sample holds many counts of this clonotype. The chain is built from TRBV29-1 and TRBJ2-5; the D is unclear. The V gene lost 4 bases and the J gene lost 4 bases, with 16 bases spanning the gap. The V gene's germline CDR1 is SQVTM and CDR2 ANQGSEA. This CDR3 region has 14 residues. DNA of the CDR3: TGCAGCGTTGGAGTGATGAGGTCCGGAGAGACCCAGTACTTC. It codes for CSVGVMRSGETQYF.

The V gene is TRBV24-1, the J gene TRBJ2-2; 7 bases line up with TRBD1. J was trimmed by 4 bases and V by 3 bases; bases with no gene match: 4. This CDR3 is 15 amino acids long. CDR1 is KGHDR, CDR2 SFDVKD, per germline. Here the CDR3 DNA reads TGTGCCACCAGTGATGGGGACAGACCCACCGGGGAGCTGTTTTTT. Encoded protein: CATSDGDRPTGELFF.

This clonotype was counted at least ten times. This rearrangement joins TRBV27 to TRBJ1-2; D might be TRBD1 (5 bases). The germline V gene encodes CDR1 MNHEY and CDR2 SMNVEV (reference sequence). Trimming left V 6 bases short and J 5 bases short, with 16 bases between. There are 14 residues in the CDR3. This CDR3 reads CASSSQGLPYGYTF. CDR3 nucleotides: TGTGCCAGCAGCTCGCAGGGACTCCCATATGGCTACACCTTC.

This clonotype was found a few times. The CDR3 loop is CSARGLGLGNTIYF. Here the CDR3 DNA reads TGCAGTGCTAGGGGCCTAGGGTTAGGAAACACCATATATTTT. The chain is built from TRBV20-1 and TRBJ1-3; D is unclear. The germline V and J ends were trimmed by 3 bases and 4 bases, with 13 bases remaining between them. This CDR3 is built from 14 residues. The V gene's germline CDR1 is DFQATT and CDR2 SNEGSKA (reference sequence).

This clonotype was seen repeatedly, ten times or more. The V gene is TRBV11-2, the J gene TRBJ2-5; D is undetermined. This CDR3 spans 12 amino acids. The V end was cut by 4 bases, the J end by 6 bases, with 9 bases between. Germline CDR1 SGHAT, CDR2 FQNNGV. The CDR3 bases are TGTGCCAGCAGCTCCTTAGGGCAGACCCAGTACTTC. It yields the protein CASSSLGQTQYF.

This clonotype was picked up many times. The gene calls are TRBV7-3 and TRBJ2-7; 8 nucleotides align to TRBD1. Germline V lookup: CDR1 SGHTA, CDR2 FQGTGA. Trimming removed 2 bases from V and 5 bases from J; junction bases left unmatched: 2. This CDR3 spans 13 amino acids. The CDR3, as DNA: TGTGCCAGCAGCTTAGACAGGGGTAACGAGCAGTACTTC. Residues: CASSLDRGNEQYF.

This clonotype was observed many times. The V and J genes are TRBV11-3 and TRBJ1-5; D remains ambiguous. The V end lost 1 base, the J end lost 3 bases, and 10 bases lay between the germline ends. The CDR3 length is 15 residues. Per germline, CDR1 SGHNT and CDR2 YENEEA. The CDR3 sequence is CASSLGGSYNQPQHF. CDR3 coding DNA: TGTGCCAGCAGCTTAGGTGGGTCCTACAATCAGCCCCAGCATTTT.

This clonotype was recorded many times. This chain uses TRBV2 with TRBJ1-2; 9 bases line up with TRBD1. After removal of 6 bases from V and 7 bases from J, the junction contained 9 bases not matched to a gene. CDR3 length: 14 residues. Germline V gives CDR1 SNHLY, CDR2 FYNNEI. CDR3 bases: TGTGCCAGCAGGGCACCACAGGGGGCGAGTGGCTACACCTTC. Encoded protein: CASRAPQGASGYTF.

The sample holds many counts of this clonotype. The chain has TRBV11-2 and TRBJ2-2; D not resolved. CDR3 length equals 13 residues. V was shortened by 5 bases and J by 4 bases, with 8 bases between the two germline ends. Germline V gene data show CDR1 as SGHAT and CDR2 as FQNNGV. The CDR3 loop reads CASSPDLTGELFF. CDR3 nucleotide sequence: TGTGCCAGCAGCCCAGACCTCACCGGGGAGCTGTTTTTT.

The genes are TRBV29-1 and TRBJ1-1; D gene uncertain. Trimming stripped 7 bases from V and 3 bases from J, with 9 bases between. The V gene's germline CDR1 is SQVTM and CDR2 ANQGSEA. The CDR3 contains 11 residues. The DNA of the CDR3 is TGCAGCGCCAAAGAATACACTGAAGCTTTCTTT. As protein: CSAKEYTEAFF.

This clonotype has ten or more counts. V usage is TRBV6-1 and J usage is TRBJ1-4; a possible D gene is TRBD1 (5 bases). Between the trimmed V and J ends, which lost 3 bases and 10 bases, there was a span of 15 bases. Germline values: CDR1 MNHNS, CDR2 SASEGT. The CDR3 totals 14 residues. The CDR3 DNA follows: TGTGCCAGCAGTGATTTACAGGAAATTCGAAAACTGTTTTTT. Translated: CASSDLQEIRKLFF.